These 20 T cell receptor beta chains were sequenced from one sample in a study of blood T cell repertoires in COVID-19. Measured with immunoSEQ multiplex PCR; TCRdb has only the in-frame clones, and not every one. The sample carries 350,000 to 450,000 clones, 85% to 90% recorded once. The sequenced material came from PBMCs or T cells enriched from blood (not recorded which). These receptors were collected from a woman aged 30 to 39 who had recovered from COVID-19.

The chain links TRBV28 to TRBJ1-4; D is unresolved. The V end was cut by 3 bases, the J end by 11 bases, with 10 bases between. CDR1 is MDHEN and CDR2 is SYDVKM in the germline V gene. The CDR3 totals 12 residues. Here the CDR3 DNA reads TGTGCCAGCAGTTTTCCAGCGGGGAAACTGTTTTTT. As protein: CASSFPAGKLFF.

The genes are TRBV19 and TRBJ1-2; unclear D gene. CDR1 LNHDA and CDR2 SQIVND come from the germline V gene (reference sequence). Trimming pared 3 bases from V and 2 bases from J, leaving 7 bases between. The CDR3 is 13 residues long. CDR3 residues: CASSMYQNYGYTF. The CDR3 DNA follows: TGTGCCAGTAGTATGTACCAGAACTATGGCTACACCTTC. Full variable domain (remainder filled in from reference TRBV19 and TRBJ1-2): DGGITQSPKYLFRKEGQNVTLSCEQNLNHDAMYWYRQDPGQGLRLIYYSQIVNDFQKGDIAEGYSVSREKKESFPLTVTSAQKNPTAFYLCASSMYQNYGYTFGSGTRLTVV.

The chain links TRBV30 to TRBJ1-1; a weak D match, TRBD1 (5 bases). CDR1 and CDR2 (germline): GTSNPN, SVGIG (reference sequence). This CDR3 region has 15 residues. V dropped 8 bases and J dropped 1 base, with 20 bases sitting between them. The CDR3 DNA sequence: TGTGCCCTCCTCGGGGGTCGAGTGAGGAACACTGAAGCTTTCTTT. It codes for CALLGGRVRNTEAFF.

CDR3 loop: CASSVRLARNTGELFF. Here the CDR3 DNA reads TGTGCCAGCAGTGTGAGACTAGCGCGGAACACCGGGGAGCTGTTTTTT. The J gene is TRBJ2-2, the V gene TRBV6-1, with 8 bases matching TRBD2. CDR1 MNHNS and CDR2 SASEGT come from the germline V gene. V shed 4 bases, J shed 1 base, and the junction held 5 bases outside the gene matches. The CDR3 contains 16 residues.

The CDR3 region has the DNA TGTGCCAGCAGCCGGACAGGATCCAGGGGAGGAAACACCATATATTTT. This codes for CASSRTGSRGGNTIYF. The J gene is TRBJ1-3, the V gene TRBV11-2; 7 bases are shared with TRBD1. The V gene end was trimmed by 5 bases and the J gene end by 4 bases; junction bases not matched to a gene: 11. The CDR3 is 16 amino acids. Germline V gene sequence: CDR1 SGHAT, CDR2 FQNNGV.

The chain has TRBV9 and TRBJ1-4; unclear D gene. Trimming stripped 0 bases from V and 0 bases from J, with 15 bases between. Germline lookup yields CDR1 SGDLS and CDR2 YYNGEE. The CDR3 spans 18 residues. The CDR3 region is CASSVEPIQSATNEKLFF. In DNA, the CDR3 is TGTGCCAGCAGCGTAGAGCCAATTCAATCCGCAACTAATGAAAAACTGTTTTTT.

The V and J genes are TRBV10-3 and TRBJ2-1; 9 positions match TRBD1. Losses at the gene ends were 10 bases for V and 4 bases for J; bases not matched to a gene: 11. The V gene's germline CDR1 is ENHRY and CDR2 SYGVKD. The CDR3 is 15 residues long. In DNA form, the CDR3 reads TGTGCCACCAACGTGGGGGACAGGGTTTACAATGAGCAGTTCTTC. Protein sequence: CATNVGDRVYNEQFF.

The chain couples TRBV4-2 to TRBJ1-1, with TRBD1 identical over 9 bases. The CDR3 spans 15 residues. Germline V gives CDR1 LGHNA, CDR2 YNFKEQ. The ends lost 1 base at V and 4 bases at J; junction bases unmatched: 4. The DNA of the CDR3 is TGTGCCAGCAGCCAAGTCGGACAGGGGAGCACTGAAGCTTTCTTT. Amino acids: CASSQVGQGSTEAFF.

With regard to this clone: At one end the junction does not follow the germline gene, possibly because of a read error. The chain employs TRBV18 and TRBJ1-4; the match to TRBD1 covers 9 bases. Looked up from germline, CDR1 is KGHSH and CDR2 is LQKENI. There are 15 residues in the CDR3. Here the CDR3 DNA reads TGTGCCAGCTCGCCACAGGGGGCTAGAGATGAAAAACTGTTTTTT. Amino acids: CASSPQGARDEKLFF.

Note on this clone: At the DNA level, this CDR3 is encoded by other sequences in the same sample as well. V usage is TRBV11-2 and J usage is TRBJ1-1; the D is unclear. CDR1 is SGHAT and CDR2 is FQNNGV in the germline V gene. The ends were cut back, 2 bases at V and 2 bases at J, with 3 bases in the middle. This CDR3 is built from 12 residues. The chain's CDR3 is CASSLSNTEAFF. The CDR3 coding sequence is TGTGCCAGCAGCTTATCTAACACTGAAGCTTTCTTT.

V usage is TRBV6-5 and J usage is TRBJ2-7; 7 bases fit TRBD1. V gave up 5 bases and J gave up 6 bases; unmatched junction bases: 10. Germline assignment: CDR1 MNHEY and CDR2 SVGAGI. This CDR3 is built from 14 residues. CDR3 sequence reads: CASSPTGAKGEQYF. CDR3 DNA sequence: TGTGCCAGCAGTCCTACAGGGGCAAAAGGCGAGCAGTACTTC.

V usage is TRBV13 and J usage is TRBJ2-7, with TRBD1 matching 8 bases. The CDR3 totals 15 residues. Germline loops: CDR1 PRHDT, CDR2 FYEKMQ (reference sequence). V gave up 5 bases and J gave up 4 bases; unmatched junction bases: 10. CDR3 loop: CASSLADRDNYEQYF. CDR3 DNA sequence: TGTGCCAGCAGCCTCGCGGACAGGGATAATTACGAGCAGTACTTC.

CDR3 sequence (DNA): TGCGCCAGCAGCTTGGCGTTAGCGGGAGGATCAGATGAGCAGTTCTTC. Its protein product is CASSLALAGGSDEQFF. The V gene is TRBV5-1, the J gene TRBJ2-1; 10 nucleotides line up with TRBD2. Germline V gene sequence: CDR1 SGHRS, CDR2 YFSETQ. This CDR3 contains 16 residues. With 0 bases clipped from V and 8 bases from J, the junction kept 8 bases outside the gene matches.

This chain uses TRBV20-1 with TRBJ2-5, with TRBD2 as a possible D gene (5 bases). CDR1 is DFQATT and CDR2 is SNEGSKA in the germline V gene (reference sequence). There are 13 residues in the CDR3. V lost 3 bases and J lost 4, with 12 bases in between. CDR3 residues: CSASDWERETQYF. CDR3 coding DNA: TGCAGTGCTAGTGACTGGGAGCGAGAGACCCAGTACTTC.

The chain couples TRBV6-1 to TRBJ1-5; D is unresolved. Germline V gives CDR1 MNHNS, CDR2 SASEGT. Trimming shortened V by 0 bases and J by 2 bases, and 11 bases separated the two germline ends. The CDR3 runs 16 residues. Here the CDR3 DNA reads TGTGCCAGCAGTGAAGCGCTGAGATCTGGCAATCAGCCCCAGCATTTT. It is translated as CASSEALRSGNQPQHF.

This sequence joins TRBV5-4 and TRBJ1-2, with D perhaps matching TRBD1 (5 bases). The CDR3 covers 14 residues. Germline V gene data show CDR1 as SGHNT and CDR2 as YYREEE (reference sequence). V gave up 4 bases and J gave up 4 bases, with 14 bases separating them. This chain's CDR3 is CASSPGGEPYGYTF. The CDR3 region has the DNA TGTGCCAGCAGCCCTGGGGGGGAACCCTATGGCTACACCTTC.

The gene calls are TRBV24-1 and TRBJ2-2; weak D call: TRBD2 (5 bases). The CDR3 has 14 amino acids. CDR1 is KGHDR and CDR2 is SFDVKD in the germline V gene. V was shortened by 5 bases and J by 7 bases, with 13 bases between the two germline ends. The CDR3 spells CATSGGSAGGELFF. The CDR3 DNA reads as TGTGCCACCAGTGGAGGGTCCGCAGGCGGGGAGCTGTTTTTT.

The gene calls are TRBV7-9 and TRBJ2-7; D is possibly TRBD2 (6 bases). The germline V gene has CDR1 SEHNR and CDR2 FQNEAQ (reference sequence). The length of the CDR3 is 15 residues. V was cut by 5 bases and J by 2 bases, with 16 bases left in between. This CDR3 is CASSPVREVAYEQYF. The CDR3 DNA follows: TGTGCCAGCAGCCCCGTAAGGGAGGTTGCCTACGAGCAGTACTTC. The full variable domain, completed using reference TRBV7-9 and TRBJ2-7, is DTGVSQNPRHKITKRGQNVTFRCDPISEHNRLYWYRQTLGQGPEFLTYFQNEAQLEKSRLLSDRFSAERPKGSFSTLEIQRTEQGDSAMYLCASSPVREVAYEQYFGPGTRLTVT.

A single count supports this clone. The CDR3 DNA sequence: TGTGCCAGTAGGAAGGGGGTCTATGGCTACACCTTC. It specifies CASRKGVYGYTF. This rearrangement joins TRBV19 to TRBJ1-2, with a possible D match to TRBD1 (6 bases). V was cut by 6 bases and J by 4 bases, with 9 bases left in between. Germline values: CDR1 LNHDA, CDR2 SQIVND (reference sequence). The CDR3 has 12 amino acids.

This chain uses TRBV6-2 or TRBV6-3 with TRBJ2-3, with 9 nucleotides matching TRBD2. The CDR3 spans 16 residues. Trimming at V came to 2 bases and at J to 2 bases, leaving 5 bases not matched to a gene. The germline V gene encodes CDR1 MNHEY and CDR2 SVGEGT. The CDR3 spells CASSYVAGGNTDTQYF. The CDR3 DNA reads TGTGCCAGCAGTTACGTCGCGGGGGGGAACACAGATACGCAGTATTTT.